This T cell receptor beta chain was recovered during a study of OX40 agonist ivuxolimab in advanced cancers. Across the whole study: The treatment was a fully human IgG2 OX40 agonist, ivuxolimab. Every 2 weeks, patients received ivuxolimab intravenously, dosed at 0.01 to 10 mg/kg. Findings of the study overall: Averaging showed that CD8+ T cells had more expanded clones than CD4+ did.

The germline V and J ends were trimmed by 10 bases and 0 bases, with 5 bases remaining between them. The CDR3 has 11 residues. Germline V gene sequence: CDR1 MDHEN, CDR2 SYDVKM. Assay used: immunoSEQ multiplex PCR; TCRdb lists only in-frame clones, some missing. This sample has over 35,000 clones, with roughly 90% found just once. Remarks on this clone: Its target is unknown.

The chain joins TRBV28 to TRBJ2-3, with D unclear. The source of this sequence is an adult with an advanced solid tumor such as melanoma, head and neck, liver or kidney cancer. Sample: CD4+ or CD8+ T cells sorted from blood, taken in a trial of the OX40 agonist ivuxolimab. The CDR3 bases are TGTGCCACCGGGAGCACAGATACGCAGTATTTT. Amino acids: CATGSTDTQYF.